Listed below are T cell receptor beta chains from one sample, sequenced in a study of beta chain features in type 1 diabetes. Profiled with immunoSEQ multiplex PCR; TCRdb holds only in-frame clones, not every one. In the table there are 310,000 or so clones, about 15% of which are singletons. Sequenced: naive CD4+ T cells from blood. These receptors all come from a man in his late teens or twenties with type 1 diabetes. CDR3s include the opening cysteine and the closing phenylalanine or tryptophan. Each record gives: J gene, clone size, V gene, D gene, CDR3 DNA, CDR3 protein. A D gene is named only where the DNA matches it firmly. Clone size, where shown, is once, few, many, or a class for clones that have expanded.

>TRBJ2-2|few|TRBV7-9|NA
TGTGCCAGCAGCTTCAGGACAGCGAACACCGGGGAGCTGTTTTTT
CASSFRTANTGELFF
>TRBJ1-4|NA|TRBV30|TRBD1
TGTGCCTGGAGTACGGGACAGGGAGATGAAAAACTGTTTTTT
CAWSTGQGDEKLFF
>TRBJ2-3|NA|TRBV4-3|NA
TGCGCCAGCAGCCAAGTTACGGGATCCGGGATGGATACGCAGTATTTT
CASSQVTGSGMDTQYF
>TRBJ2-5|NA|TRBV10-3|NA
TGTGCCATCGCGGAGGGGGGGTCACTCCAAGAGACCCAGTACTTC
CAIAEGGSLQETQYF
>TRBJ1-5|few|TRBV28|TRBD1
TGTGCCAGCAGCCGAAAATCAGTGCCAGGGGGGATTCAGCCCCAGCATTTT
CASSRKSVPGGIQPQHF
>TRBJ2-3|NA|TRBV27|NA
TGTGCCAGCAGTCCCCGGTCAACTAGCACAGATACGCAGTATTTT
CASSPRSTSTDTQYF
>TRBJ2-1|few|TRBV19|TRBD2
TGTGCCAGTAGGCTAGCGGCTATAAGCTCCTACAATGAGCAGTTCTTC
CASRLAAISSYNEQFF
>TRBJ2-3|NA|TRBV10-3|TRBD2
TGTGCCATCAGTGAAGGGACTAGCGGGGGGACAGATACGCAGTATTTT
CAISEGTSGGTDTQYF
>TRBJ1-5|few|TRBV5-1|NA
TGCGCCAGCAGCTTGGGGGAGGCCCGTGAGCCCCAGCATTTT
CASSLGEAREPQHF
>TRBJ2-7|NA|TRBV18|NA
TGTGCCAGCTCACCAACAGGGAGCAGCTCCTACGAGCAGTACTTC
CASSPTGSSSYEQYF
>TRBJ1-1|few|TRBV18|TRBD1
TGTGCCAGCTCACCAGGGACAGCGGGGAACACTGAAGCTTTCTTT
CASSPGTAGNTEAFF
>TRBJ1-2|NA|TRBV7-2|TRBD1
TGTGCCAGCAGCTCACAACAGGGGCGCTATGGCTACACCTTC
CASSSQQGRYGYTF
>TRBJ1-1|NA|TRBV30|NA
TGTGCCTGGGGAGGGAGGGCCACTGAAGCTTTCTTT
CAWGGRATEAFF
>TRBJ2-5|few|TRBV18|TRBD1
TGTGCCAGCTCGCCTGACAGGGAAGAGACCCAGTACTTC
CASSPDREETQYF
>TRBJ1-1|NA|TRBV9|NA
TGTGCCAGCAGCGTACTGACAGAGAACACTGAAGCTTTCTTT
CASSVLTENTEAFF
>TRBJ2-7|NA|TRBV2|TRBD2
TGTGCCAGCAGTGAGGTAGCGGGAGTCTACGAGCAGTACTTC
CASSEVAGVYEQYF
>TRBJ2-4|many|TRBV29-1|TRBD1
TGCAGCGTCGGAGACAGGGGCGGAAACATTCAGTACTTC
CSVGDRGGNIQYF
>TRBJ1-1|NA|TRBV23-1|TRBD1
TGCGCCAGCCGCACAGGGGTAGGTGGTGAAGCTTTCTTT
CASRTGVGGEAFF
>TRBJ2-3|NA|TRBV27|TRBD2
TGTGCCAGCAGTTGGGGGGGTAGCACAGATACGCAGTATTTT
CASSWGGSTDTQYF
>TRBJ2-1|NA|TRBV15|NA
TGTGCCACCAGCTTCCAAGCCCCGGGCTCCTACAATGAGCAGTTCTTC
CATSFQAPGSYNEQFF
>TRBJ2-1|few|TRBV7-2|TRBD2
TGTGCCAGCAGCTTAACAGGGACTAGCGGGGGCAGTGAGCAGTTCTTC
CASSLTGTSGGSEQFF
>TRBJ1-1|NA|TRBV18|NA
TGTGCCAGCTCATTCGGGCCGGGATCGAACACTGAAGCTTTCTTT
CASSFGPGSNTEAFF
>TRBJ2-3|NA|TRBV9|TRBD2
TGTGCCAGCACCCCTACCCCCGGCGGCACTAGCGGTCACACAGATACGCAGTATTTT
CASTPTPGGTSGHTDTQYF
>TRBJ2-2|NA|TRBV6-5|NA
TGTGCCAGCAGGATATATCGAGACACCGGGGAGCTGTTTTTT
CASRIYRDTGELFF
>TRBJ2-1|few|TRBV27|TRBD2
TGTGCCAGCAGTTCAGGGAGGGAAAATGAGCAGTTCTTC
CASSSGRENEQFF
>TRBJ2-7|NA|TRBV5-1|NA
TGCGCCAGCAGCCGCCAGGGAAGCCGTTATGACGAGCAGTACTTC
CASSRQGSRYDEQYF
>TRBJ2-2|few|TRBV5-1|NA
TGCGCCAGCAGCCAGGACAGATCCTACACCGGGGAGCTGTTTTTT
CASSQDRSYTGELFF
>TRBJ2-7|NA|TRBV11-2|NA
TGTGCCAGCAGCTACGGACTGCTTTACCCCTACGAGCAGTACTTC
CASSYGLLYPYEQYF
>TRBJ2-1|few|TRBV7-9|NA
TGTGCCAGCAGGCCCCCGGGCGGGGTTCCTTATGAGCAGTTCTTC
CASRPPGGVPYEQFF
>TRBJ2-3|NA|TRBV5-5|TRBD2
TGTGCCAGCAGCTTGCCCGGCGGGGGGCCCCCAGATACGCAGTATTTT
CASSLPGGGPPDTQYF
>TRBJ1-2|few|TRBV5-1|NA
TGCGCCAGCAGCTTCGACGGACCTAGCGTAGACTACACCTTC
CASSFDGPSVDYTF
>TRBJ1-4|few|TRBV2|TRBD1
TGTGCCAGTAACAGGGGCTCTAATGAAAAACTGTTTTTT
CASNRGSNEKLFF
>TRBJ1-5|NA|TRBV18|NA
TGTGCCAGCTCACCAGTTCTCTTGCAGGCATATAGCAATCAGCCCCAGCATTTT
CASSPVLLQAYSNQPQHF
>TRBJ2-2|NA|TRBV18|TRBD1
TGTGCCAGCTGTGGACAGGGGGCCACCGGGGAGCTGTTTTTT
CASCGQGATGELFF
>TRBJ2-7|few|TRBV20-1|NA
TGCAGTGCTAAGGCGGGCTACGAGCAGTACTTC
CSAKAGYEQYF
>TRBJ1-2|NA|TRBV5-1|NA
TGCGCCAGCAGCTTGGATTGGGCAGGGCCAGATGGCTACACCTTC
CASSLDWAGPDGYTF
>TRBJ1-5|few|TRBV30|TRBD1
TGTGCCTGGAGGGGGGGGACAGGGGCTAATCAGCCCCAGCATTTT
CAWRGGTGANQPQHF
>TRBJ2-1|NA|TRBV27|NA
TGTGCCAGCAGCGACCGGGATATTTCCTACAATGAGCAGTTCTTC
CASSDRDISYNEQFF
>TRBJ2-3|NA|TRBV29-1|TRBD2
TGCAGCGCCCGACTAGCGCTAAGCACAGATACGCAGTATTTT
CSARLALSTDTQYF
>TRBJ2-7|few|TRBV11-2|NA
TGTGCCAGCAGCTTACCCTGGCTAGCGAGGTACGAGCAGTACTTC
CASSLPWLARYEQYF
>TRBJ1-1|NA|TRBV4-3|TRBD1
TGCGCCAGCAGCCAGAAGTGGGGACAGTTGAACACTGAAGCTTTCTTT
CASSQKWGQLNTEAFF
>TRBJ1-2|few|TRBV18|TRBD1
TGTGCCAGCTCACCACCGGGACAGGGATTCTATGGCTACACCTTC
CASSPPGQGFYGYTF
>TRBJ2-7|few|TRBV6-6|NA
TGTGCCAGCAGTTACGGTAGCCGGGAGCAGTACTTC
CASSYGSREQYF
>TRBJ1-1|few|TRBV25-1|NA
TGTGCCAGCATGTCGGACTATAACACTGAAGCTTTCTTT
CASMSDYNTEAFF
>TRBJ2-1|few|TRBV10-2|TRBD2
TGCGCCAGCAGATGGGACTACAGTGAGCAGTTCTTC
CASRWDYSEQFF
>TRBJ2-5|few|TRBV28|NA
TGTGCCAGCAGTTTCCCCCCTGAAGAGACCCAGTACTTC
CASSFPPEETQYF
>TRBJ2-2|NA|TRBV29-1|TRBD2
TGCAGCGCTGCTGGGACTAGCGGCACCGGGGAGCTGTTTTTT
CSAAGTSGTGELFF
>TRBJ1-2|few|TRBV7-2|TRBD1
TGTGCCAGCAGCCTGGACAGGGCAAACTATGGCTACACCTTC
CASSLDRANYGYTF
>TRBJ2-2|few|TRBV5-4|NA
TGTGCCAGCAGCTTTGGTAGAGCTACGGGGAAGCTGTTTTTT
CASSFGRATGKLFF
>TRBJ2-1|NA|TRBV29-1|TRBD2
TGCAGCGCCGGATCTAGCGGGAGGTGGAATGAGCAGTTCTTC
CSAGSSGRWNEQFF
>TRBJ2-1|NA|TRBV5-4|NA
TGTGCCAGCAGCTTGGGCGTGAGCTCCTACAATGAGCAGTTCTTC
CASSLGVSSYNEQFF
>TRBJ2-7|NA|TRBV19|NA
TGTGCCAGTAAATCCGGGGTCAATACCTACGAGCAGTACTTC
CASKSGVNTYEQYF